This TCR beta chain was recorded in a study of OX40 agonist ivuxolimab in advanced cancers. The CDR3 length is 13 residues. The germline V and J ends were trimmed by 4 bases and 2 bases, with 10 bases remaining between them. Germline V gene sequence: CDR1 SGHDT, CDR2 YYEEEE. Sequenced by immunoSEQ multiplex PCR; TCRdb stores in-frame clones only, minus some. The sample lists about 99,000 clones, around 96% occurring once. The V gene is TRBV5-6, the J gene TRBJ2-7; no reliable D call. This receptor was taken from an adult with an advanced solid tumor such as melanoma, head and neck, liver or kidney cancer. The sample consisted of CD4+ or CD8+ T cells sorted from blood, taken in a trial of the OX40 agonist ivuxolimab. This chain's CDR3 is CASSLAGTYEQYF. The CDR3 coding sequence is TGTGCCAGCAGCCTTGCCGGTACCTACGAGCAGTACTTC.